Listed here is a single TCR beta chain. Its antigen is undetermined. A junction boundary mismatches the germline segment, possibly from a read error. Assay: immunoSEQ multiplex PCR; the TCRdb copy retains only in-frame clones and omits some. This table has about 200,000 clones, over 85% appearing once. This specimen comes from a study of T cell responses to AZD1222 COVID-19 vaccine. Study-wide findings and caveats: Seropositive at baseline were only 5 to 7 AZD1222 recipients. Clonal diversity may have been underestimated in mostly white British donors. There were repertoire samples only from the period after the peak T cell response.

This CDR3 is 15 amino acids long. Germline CDR1 is SGHVS and CDR2 is FQNEAQ. The specimen was peripheral blood, collected 28 days after the second AZD1222 dose. The origin of this receptor is an adult who received the AZD1222 COVID-19 vaccine. The gene calls are TRBV7-8 and TRBJ2-3; a weak D match, TRBD1 (6 bases). The CDR3 DNA follows: TGTGCCAGCAGTTCAACGACAGGCTCCACAAATACGCAGTATTTT. Protein product: CASSSTTGSTNTQYF.